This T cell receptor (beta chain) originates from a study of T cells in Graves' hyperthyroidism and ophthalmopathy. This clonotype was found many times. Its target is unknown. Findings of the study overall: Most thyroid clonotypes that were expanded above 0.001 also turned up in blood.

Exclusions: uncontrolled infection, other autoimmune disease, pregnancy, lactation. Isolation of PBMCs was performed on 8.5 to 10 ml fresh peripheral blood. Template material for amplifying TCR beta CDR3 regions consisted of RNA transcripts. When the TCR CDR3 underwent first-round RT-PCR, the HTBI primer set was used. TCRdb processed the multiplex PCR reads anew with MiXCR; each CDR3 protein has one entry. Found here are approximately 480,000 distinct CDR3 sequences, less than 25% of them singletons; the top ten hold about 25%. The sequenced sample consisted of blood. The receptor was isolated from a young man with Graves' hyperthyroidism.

This CDR3 is CASSSTGTHYGYTF. CDR3 nucleotides: TGTGCCAGCAGTTCAACCGGGACCCACTATGGCTACACCTTC. The chain recombines TRBV28 with TRBJ1-2; tentatively, D is TRBD1 (5 bases). Trimming removed 4 bases from V and 3 bases from J, with 12 bases in between. The CDR3 loop spans 14 amino acids. In germline, CDR1 is MDHEN, CDR2 SYDVKM.